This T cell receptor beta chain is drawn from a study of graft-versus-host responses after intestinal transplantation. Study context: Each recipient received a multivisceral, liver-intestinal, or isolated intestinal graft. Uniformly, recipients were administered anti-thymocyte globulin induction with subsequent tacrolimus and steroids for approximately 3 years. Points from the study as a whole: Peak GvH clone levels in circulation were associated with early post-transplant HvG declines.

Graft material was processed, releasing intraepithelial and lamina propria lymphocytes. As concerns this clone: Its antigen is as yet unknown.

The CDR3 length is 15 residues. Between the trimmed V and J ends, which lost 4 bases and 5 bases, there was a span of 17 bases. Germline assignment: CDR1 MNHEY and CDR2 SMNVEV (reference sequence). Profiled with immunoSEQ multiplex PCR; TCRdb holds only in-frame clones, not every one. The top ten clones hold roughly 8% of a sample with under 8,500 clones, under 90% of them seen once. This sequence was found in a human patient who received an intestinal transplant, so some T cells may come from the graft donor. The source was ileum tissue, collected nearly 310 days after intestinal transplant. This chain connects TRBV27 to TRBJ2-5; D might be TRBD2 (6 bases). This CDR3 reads CASSSPGSGRETQYF. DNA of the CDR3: TGTGCCAGCAGTTCTCCCGGTAGCGGTCGGGAGACCCAGTACTTC.